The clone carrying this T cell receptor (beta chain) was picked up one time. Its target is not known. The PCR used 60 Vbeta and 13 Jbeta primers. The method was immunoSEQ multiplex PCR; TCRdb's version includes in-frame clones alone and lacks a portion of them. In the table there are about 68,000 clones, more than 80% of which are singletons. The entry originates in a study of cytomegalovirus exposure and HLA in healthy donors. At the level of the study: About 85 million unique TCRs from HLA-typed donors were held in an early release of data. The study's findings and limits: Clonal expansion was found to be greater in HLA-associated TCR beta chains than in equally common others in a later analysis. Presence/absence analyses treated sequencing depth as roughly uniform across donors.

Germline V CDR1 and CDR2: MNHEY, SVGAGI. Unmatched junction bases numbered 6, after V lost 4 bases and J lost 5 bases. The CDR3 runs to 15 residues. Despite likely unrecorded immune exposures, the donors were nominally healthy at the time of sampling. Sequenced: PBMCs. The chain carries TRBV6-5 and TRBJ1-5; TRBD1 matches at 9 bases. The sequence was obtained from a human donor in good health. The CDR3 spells CASSLGQGVDQPQHF. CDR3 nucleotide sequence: TGTGCCAGCAGTTTGGGACAGGGAGTGGATCAGCCCCAGCATTTT.